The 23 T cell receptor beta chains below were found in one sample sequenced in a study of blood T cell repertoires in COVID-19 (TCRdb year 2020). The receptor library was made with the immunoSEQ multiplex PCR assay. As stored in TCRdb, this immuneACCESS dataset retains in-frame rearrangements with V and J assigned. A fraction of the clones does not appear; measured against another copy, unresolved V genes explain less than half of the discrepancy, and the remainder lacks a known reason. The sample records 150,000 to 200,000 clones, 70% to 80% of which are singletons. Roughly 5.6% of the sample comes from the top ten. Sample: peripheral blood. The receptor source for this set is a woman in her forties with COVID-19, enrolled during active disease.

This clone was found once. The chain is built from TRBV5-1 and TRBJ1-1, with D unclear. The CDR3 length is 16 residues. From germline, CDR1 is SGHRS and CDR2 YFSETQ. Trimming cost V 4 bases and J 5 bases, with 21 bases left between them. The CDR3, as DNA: TGCGCCAGCAGCGTCCTAGGGAGCCCAACCAGAACTGAAGCTTTCTTT. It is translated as CASSVLGSPTRTEAFF.

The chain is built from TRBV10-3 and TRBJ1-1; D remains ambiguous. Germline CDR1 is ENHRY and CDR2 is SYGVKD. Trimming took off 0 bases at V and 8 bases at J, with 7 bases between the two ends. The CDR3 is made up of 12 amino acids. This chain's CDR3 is CAISESMEEAFF. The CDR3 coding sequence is TGTGCCATCAGTGAGTCGATGGAGGAAGCTTTCTTT.

The CDR3 region has the DNA TGTGCCAGCCCTAGGGGGTTGGCTAGCGCAGGGGGGACCCAGTACTTC. The encoded protein is CASPRGLASAGGTQYF. The V and J genes are TRBV21-1 and TRBJ2-5; whether TRBD1, the table's D call, matches the DNA was not checked. TRBV21-1 is reported as a pseudogene. There are 16 residues in the CDR3.

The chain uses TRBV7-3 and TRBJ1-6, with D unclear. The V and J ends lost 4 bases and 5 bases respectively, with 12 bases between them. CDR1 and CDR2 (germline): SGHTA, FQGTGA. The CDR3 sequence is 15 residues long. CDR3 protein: CASSSRTGDNSPLHF. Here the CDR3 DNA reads TGTGCCAGCAGCTCTCGGACCGGGGATAATTCACCCCTCCACTTT.

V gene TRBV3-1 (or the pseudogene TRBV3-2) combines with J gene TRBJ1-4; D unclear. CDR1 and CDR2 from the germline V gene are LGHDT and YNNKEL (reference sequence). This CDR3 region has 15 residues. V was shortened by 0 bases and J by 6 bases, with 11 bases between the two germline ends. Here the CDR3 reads CASSQDLSGDEKLFF. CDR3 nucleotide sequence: TGTGCCAGCAGCCAAGATCTGAGTGGTGATGAAAAACTGTTTTTT.

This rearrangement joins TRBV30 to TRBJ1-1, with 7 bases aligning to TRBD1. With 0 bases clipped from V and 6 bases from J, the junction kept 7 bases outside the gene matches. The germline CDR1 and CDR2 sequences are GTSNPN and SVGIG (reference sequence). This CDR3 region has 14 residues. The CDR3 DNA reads TGTGCCTGGAGTGTCACAGGGGCGTCCGCTGAAGCTTTCTTT. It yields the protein CAWSVTGASAEAFF.

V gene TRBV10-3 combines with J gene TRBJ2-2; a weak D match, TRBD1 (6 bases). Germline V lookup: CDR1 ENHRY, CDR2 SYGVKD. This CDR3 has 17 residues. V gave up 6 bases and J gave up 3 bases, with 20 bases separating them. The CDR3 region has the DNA TGTGCCATCAGGGTGTCAGGGGTTTCTTTCGACACCGGGGAGCTGTTTTTT. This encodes CAIRVSGVSFDTGELFF.

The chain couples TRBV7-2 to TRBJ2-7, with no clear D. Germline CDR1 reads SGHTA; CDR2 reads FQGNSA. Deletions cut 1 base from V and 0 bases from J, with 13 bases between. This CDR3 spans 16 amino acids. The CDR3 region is CASSLGLPPPSYEQYF. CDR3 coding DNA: TGTGCCAGCAGCTTAGGGCTCCCGCCCCCCTCCTACGAGCAGTACTTC.

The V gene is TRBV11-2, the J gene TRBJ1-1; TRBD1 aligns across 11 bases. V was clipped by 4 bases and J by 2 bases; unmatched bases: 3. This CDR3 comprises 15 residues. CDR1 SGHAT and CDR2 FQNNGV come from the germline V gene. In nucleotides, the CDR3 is TGTGCCAGCAGCTACGGGACAGGGGGTAACACTGAAGCTTTCTTT. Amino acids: CASSYGTGGNTEAFF.

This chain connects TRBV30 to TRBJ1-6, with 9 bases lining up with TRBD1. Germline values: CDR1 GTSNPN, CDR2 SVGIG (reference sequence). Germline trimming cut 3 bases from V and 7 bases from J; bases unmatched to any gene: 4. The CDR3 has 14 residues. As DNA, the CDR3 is TGTGCCTGGAGGGGGACAGGGTCGAATTCACCCCTCCACTTT. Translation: CAWRGTGSNSPLHF.

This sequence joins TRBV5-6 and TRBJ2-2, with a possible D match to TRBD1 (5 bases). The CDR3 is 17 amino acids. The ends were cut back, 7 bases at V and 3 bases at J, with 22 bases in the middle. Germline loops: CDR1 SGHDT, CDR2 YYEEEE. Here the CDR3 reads CASALNRLTHHTGELFF. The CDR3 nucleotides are TGTGCCAGCGCATTAAACAGGCTCACCCACCACACCGGGGAGCTGTTTTTT.

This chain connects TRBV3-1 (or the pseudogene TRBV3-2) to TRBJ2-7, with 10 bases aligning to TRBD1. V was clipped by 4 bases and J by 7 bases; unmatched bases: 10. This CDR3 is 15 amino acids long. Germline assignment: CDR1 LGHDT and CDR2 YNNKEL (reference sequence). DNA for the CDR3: TGTGCCAGCAGCCTTCGAGGGACAGGGGTAGAGGAGCAGTACTTC. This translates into CASSLRGTGVEEQYF.

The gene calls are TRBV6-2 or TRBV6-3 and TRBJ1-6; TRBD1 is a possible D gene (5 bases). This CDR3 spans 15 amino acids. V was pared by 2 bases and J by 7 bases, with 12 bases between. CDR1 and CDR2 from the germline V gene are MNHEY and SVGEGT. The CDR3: CASSYNPGWNSPLHF. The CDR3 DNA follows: TGTGCCAGCAGTTACAATCCAGGGTGGAATTCACCCCTCCACTTT.

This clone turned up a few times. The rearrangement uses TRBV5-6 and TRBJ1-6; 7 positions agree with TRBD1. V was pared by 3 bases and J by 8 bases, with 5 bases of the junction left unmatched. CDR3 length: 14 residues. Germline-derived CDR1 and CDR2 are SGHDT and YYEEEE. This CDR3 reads CASSSRQGDSPLHF. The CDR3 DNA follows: TGTGCCAGCAGCTCCCGACAGGGTGATTCACCCCTCCACTTT. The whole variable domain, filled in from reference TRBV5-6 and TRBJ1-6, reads DAGVTQSPTHLIKTRGQQVTLRCSPKSGHDTVSWYQQALGQGPQFIFQYYEEEERQRGNFPDRFSGHQFPNYSSELNVNALLLGDSALYLCASSSRQGDSPLHFGNGTRLTVT.

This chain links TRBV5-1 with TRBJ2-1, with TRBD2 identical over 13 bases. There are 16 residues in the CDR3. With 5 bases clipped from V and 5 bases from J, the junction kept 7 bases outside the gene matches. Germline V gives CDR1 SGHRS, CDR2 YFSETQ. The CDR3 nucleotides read TGCGCCAGCAGTCCCAGACTAGCGGGGGGTGACAATGAGCAGTTCTTC. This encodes CASSPRLAGGDNEQFF.

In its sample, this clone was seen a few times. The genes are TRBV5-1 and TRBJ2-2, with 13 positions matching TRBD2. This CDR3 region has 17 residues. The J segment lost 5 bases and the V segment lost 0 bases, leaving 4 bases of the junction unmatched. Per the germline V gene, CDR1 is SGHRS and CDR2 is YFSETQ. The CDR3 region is CASSLAPTSGGTGELFF. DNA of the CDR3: TGCGCCAGCAGCTTGGCCCCGACTAGCGGGGGGACCGGGGAGCTGTTTTTT.

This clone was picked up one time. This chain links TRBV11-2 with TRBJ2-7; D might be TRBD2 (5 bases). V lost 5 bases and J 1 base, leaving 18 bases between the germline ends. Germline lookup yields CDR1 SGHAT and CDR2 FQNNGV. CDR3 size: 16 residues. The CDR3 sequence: CASSPRVLGSSYEQYF. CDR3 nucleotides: TGTGCCAGCAGCCCGCGGGTCTTGGGCAGTTCCTACGAGCAGTACTTC.

The CDR3 reads CASSQAGTGGREPQHF. The CDR3 nucleotides read TGTGCCAGCAGCCAAGCCGGGACAGGGGGCCGAGAGCCCCAGCATTTT. V usage is TRBV3-1 (or the pseudogene TRBV3-2) and J usage is TRBJ1-5, with 12 nucleotides matching TRBD1. Looked up from germline, CDR1 is LGHDT and CDR2 is YNNKEL (reference sequence). J gave up 8 bases and V 1 base, and 6 bases lay outside the gene matches. The CDR3 runs 16 residues.

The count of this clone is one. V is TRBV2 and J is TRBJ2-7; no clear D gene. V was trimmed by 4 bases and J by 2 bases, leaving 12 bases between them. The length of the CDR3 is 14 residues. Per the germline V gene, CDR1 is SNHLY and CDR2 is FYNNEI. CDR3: CASSAGRTAYEQYF. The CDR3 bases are TGTGCCAGCAGTGCGGGTCGTACGGCCTACGAGCAGTACTTC.

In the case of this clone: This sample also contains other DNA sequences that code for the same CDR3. For the CDR3, the DNA is TGTGCCATTCGGCGGGACACTAATGAAAAACTGTTTTTT. This sequence encodes CAIRRDTNEKLFF. The chain couples TRBV10-3 to TRBJ1-4, with D perhaps matching TRBD1 (5 bases). Germline V gene data show CDR1 as ENHRY and CDR2 as SYGVKD. The germline V and J ends were trimmed by 9 bases and 2 bases, with 10 bases remaining between them. The CDR3 loop spans 13 amino acids.

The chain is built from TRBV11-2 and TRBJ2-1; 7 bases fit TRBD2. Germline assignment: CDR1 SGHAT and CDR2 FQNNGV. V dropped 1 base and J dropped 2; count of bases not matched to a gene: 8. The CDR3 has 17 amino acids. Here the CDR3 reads CASSLVLAAGAYNEQFF. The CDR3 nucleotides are TGTGCCAGCAGCTTAGTGCTCGCGGCGGGGGCCTACAATGAGCAGTTCTTC.

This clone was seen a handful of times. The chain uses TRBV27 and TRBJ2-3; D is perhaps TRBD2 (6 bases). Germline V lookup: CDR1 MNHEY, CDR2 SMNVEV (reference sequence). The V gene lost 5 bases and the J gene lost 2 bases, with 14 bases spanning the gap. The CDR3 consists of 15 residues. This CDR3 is CASSIRDFTTDTQYF. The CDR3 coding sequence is TGTGCCAGCAGTATCCGGGACTTCACCACAGATACGCAGTATTTT.

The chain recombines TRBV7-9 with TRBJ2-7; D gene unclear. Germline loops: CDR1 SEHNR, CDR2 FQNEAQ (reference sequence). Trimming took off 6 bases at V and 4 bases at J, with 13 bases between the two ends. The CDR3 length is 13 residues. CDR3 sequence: CASRSYPLYEQYF. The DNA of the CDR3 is TGTGCCAGCAGATCCTACCCCCTTTACGAGCAGTACTTC. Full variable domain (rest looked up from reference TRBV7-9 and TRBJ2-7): DTGVSQNPRHKITKRGQNVTFRCDPISEHNRLYWYRQTLGQGPEFLTYFQNEAQLEKSRLLSDRFSAERPKGSFSTLEIQRTEQGDSAMYLCASRSYPLYEQYFGPGTRLTVT.